Many counts were recorded for the clone carrying this T cell receptor beta chain. The data were taken from a study of T-cell reconstitution after alpha-beta-depleted transplantation in children. Germline V gene lookup returns CDR1 SNHLY and CDR2 FYNNEI. V gave up 8 bases and J gave up 3 bases; unmatched junction bases: 7. The CDR3 covers 13 residues. During its preparation, the TCRbeta library received unique molecular identifiers. TCRdb independently ran MiXCR on the PCR reads; one entry per CDR3 protein. The data contain approximately 490,000 distinct CDR3 sequences, around 12% of them singletons. J is TRBJ2-7 and V is TRBV2, with 7 bases that match TRBD2. This specimen consisted of PBMCs from the stem cell graft donor, obtained from the stem cell graft. This clonotype was sampled from a human donor who donated a stem cell graft to a child with combined immunodeficiency. The CDR3 region is CASARGGYYEQYF. CDR3 nucleotides: TGTGCCAGCGCGCGGGGAGGGTACTACGAGCAGTACTTC. Drawing the rest from reference TRBV2 and TRBJ2-7, the complete variable domain is EPEVTQTPSHQVTQMGQEVILRCVPISNHLYFYWYRQILGQKVEFLVSFYNNEISEKSEIFDDQFSVERPDGSNFTLKIRSTKLEDSAMYFCASARGGYYEQYFGPGTRLTVT.